This TCR beta chain came from a study of blood T cell repertoires in COVID-19. Study background: Samples came from the United States, Italy and Spain, spanning acute and convalescent COVID-19. T cells, B-cell-depleted T cells, or PBMCs supplied cDNA or gDNA.

Seattle patients were enrolled during active infection and followed longitudinally. Sequenced by immunoSEQ multiplex PCR; TCRdb stores in-frame clones only, minus some. The data contain approximately 330,000 clones, about nine tenths of them singletons. The germline CDR1 and CDR2 sequences are SGHRS and YFSETQ. The ends were cut back, 4 bases at V and 2 bases at J, with 19 bases in the middle. The CDR3 extends over 16 amino acids. The TCR comes from a man aged 30 to 45 with COVID-19, enrolled during active disease. This chain connects TRBV5-1 to TRBJ2-7; D is undetermined. The specimen was peripheral blood. Written as DNA, the CDR3 is TGCGCCAGCAGCCCCACAGCTCGAGCCCTGACCTACGAGCAGTACTTC. Translated: CASSPTARALTYEQYF.